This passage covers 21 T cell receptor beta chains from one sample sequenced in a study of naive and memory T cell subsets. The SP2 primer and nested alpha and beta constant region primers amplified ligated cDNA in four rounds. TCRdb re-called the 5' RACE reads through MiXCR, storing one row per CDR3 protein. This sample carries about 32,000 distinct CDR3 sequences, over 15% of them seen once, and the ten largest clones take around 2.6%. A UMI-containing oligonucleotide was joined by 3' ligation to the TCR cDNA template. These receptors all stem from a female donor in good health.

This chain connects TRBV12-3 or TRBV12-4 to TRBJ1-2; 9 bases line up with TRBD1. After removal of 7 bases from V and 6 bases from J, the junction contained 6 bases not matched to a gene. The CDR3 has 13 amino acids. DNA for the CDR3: TGTGCCAGCACCACAGGGGGCGTTAATGGCTACACCTTC. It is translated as CASTTGGVNGYTF.

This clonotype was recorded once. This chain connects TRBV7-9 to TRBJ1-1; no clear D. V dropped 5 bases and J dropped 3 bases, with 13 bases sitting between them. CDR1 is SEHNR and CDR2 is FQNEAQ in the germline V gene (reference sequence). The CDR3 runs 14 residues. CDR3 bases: TGTGCCAGCAGCCCGTCCCCATGGGACACTGAAGCTTTCTTT. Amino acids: CASSPSPWDTEAFF.

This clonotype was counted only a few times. The CDR3 sequence is CASSSLLAGGHNEQFF. CDR3 coding DNA: TGTGCCAGCAGCTCCCTACTAGCGGGGGGCCACAATGAGCAGTTCTTC. The rearrangement joins TRBV7-8 to TRBJ2-1, with 12 nucleotides matching TRBD2. Germline CDR1 reads SGHVS; CDR2 reads FQNEAQ. The V and J ends lost 4 bases and 5 bases, in that order; junction bases with no gene match: 6. This CDR3 spans 16 amino acids.

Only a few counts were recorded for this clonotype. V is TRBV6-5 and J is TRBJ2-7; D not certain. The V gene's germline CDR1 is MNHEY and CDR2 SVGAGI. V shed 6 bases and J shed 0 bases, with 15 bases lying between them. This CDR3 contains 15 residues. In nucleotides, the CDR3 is TGTGCCAGCAGCCCCCCAGGTCCAAACTCCTACGAGCAGTACTTC. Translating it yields CASSPPGPNSYEQYF.

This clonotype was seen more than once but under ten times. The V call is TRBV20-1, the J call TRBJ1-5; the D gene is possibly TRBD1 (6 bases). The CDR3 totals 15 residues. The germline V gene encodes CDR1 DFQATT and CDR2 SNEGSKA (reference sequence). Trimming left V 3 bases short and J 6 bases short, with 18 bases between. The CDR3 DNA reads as TGCAGTGCTAGGGCGCAAACAGGGTCAGCTCAGCCCCAGCATTTT. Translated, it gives CSARAQTGSAQPQHF.

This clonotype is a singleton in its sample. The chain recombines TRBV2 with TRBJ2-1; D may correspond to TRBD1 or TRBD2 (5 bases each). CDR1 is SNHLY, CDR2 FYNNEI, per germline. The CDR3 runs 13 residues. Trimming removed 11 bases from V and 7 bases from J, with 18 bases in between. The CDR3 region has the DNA TGTGCCTCCCGCCCCGGGACGGGGAATGAGCAGTTCTTC. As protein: CASRPGTGNEQFF.

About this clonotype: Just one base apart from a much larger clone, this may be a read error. The CDR3 loop is CIARDRASSYEQYF. CDR3 sequence (DNA): TGCATTGCCCGCGACAGGGCGAGCTCCTACGAGCAGTACTTC. The chain has TRBV20-1 and TRBJ2-7; TRBD1 matches 7 bases. The CDR3 contains 14 residues. The germline CDR1 and CDR2 sequences are DFQATT and SNEGSKA (reference sequence).

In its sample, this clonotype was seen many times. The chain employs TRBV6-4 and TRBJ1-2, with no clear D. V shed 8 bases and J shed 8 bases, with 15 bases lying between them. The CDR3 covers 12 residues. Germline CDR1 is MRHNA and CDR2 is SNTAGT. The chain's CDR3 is CASSLPGNGYTF. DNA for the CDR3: TGTGCCAGCTCCCTCCCCGGGAACGGCTACACCTTC.

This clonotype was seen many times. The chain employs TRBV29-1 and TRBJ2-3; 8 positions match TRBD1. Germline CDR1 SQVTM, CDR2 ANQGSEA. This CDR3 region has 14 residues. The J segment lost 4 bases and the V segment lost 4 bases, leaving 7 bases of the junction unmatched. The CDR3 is CSVAGGFESDTQYF. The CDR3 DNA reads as TGCAGCGTTGCAGGGGGCTTCGAGTCAGATACGCAGTATTTT.

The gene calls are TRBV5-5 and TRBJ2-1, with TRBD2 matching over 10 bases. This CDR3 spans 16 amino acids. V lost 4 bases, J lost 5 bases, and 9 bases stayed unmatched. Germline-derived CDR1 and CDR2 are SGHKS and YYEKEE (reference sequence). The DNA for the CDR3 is TGTGCCAGCAGCAGGGAAAGCGGGGGGGGGAACAATGAGCAGTTCTTC. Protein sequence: CASSRESGGGNNEQFF.

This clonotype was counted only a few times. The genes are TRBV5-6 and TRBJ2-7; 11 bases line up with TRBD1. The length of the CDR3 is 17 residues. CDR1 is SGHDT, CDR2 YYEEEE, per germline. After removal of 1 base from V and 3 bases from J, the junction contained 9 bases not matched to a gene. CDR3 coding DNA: TGTGCCAGCAGCTTGCAAGGTCAGGGGACAGGGGGCTACGAGCAGTACTTC. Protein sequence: CASSLQGQGTGGYEQYF.

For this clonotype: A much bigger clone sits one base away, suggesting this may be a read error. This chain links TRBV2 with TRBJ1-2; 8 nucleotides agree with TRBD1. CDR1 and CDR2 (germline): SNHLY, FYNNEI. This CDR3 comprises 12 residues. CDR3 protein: CASSWTGSGDTF. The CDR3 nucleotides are TGTGCCAGCAGCTGGACAGGGAGTGGCGACACCTTC. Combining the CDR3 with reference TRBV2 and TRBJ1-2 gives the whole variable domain EPEVTQTPSHQVTQMGQEVILRCVPISNHLYFYWYRQILGQKVEFLVSFYNNEISEKSEIFDDQFSVERPDGSNFTLKIRSTKLEDSAMYFCASSWTGSGDTFGSGTRLTVV.

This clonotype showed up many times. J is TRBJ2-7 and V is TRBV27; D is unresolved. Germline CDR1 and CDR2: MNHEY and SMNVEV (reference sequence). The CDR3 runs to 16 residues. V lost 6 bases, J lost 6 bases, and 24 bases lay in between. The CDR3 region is CASSLYLGNPNGEQYF. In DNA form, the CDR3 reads TGTGCCAGCAGCCTCTATTTGGGTAACCCAAATGGCGAGCAGTACTTC.

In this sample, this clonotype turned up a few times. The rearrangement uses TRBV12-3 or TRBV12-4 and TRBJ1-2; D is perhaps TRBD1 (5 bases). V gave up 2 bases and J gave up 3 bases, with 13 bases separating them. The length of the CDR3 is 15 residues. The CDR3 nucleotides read TGTGCCAGCAGTTTACGCAGGGTGCGGCACTATGGCTACACCTTC. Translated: CASSLRRVRHYGYTF.

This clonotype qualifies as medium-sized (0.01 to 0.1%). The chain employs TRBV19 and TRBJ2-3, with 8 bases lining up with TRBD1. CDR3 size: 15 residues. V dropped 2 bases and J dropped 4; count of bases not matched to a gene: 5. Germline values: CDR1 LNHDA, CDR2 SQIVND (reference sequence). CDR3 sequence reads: CASSINQGAADTQYF. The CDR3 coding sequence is TGTGCCAGTAGTATAAACCAGGGGGCGGCAGATACGCAGTATTTT.

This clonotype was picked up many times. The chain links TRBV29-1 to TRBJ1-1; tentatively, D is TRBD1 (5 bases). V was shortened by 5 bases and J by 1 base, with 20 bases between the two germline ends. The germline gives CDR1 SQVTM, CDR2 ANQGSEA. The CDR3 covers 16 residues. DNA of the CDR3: TGCAGCGTTAAGGTTCAGGGTGCTGACAGGAACACTGAAGCTTTCTTT. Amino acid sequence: CSVKVQGADRNTEAFF. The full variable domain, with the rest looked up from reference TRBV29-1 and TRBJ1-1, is SAVISQKPSRDICQRGTSLTIQCQVDSQVTMMFWYRQQPGQSLTLIATANQGSEATYESGFVIDKFPISRPNLTFSTLTVSNMSPEDSSIYLCSVKVQGADRNTEAFFGQGTRLTVV.

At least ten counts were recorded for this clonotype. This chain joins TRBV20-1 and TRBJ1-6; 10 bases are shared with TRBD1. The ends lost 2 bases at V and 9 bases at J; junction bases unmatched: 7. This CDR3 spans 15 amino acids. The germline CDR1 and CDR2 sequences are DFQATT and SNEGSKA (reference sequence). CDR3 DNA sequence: TGCAGTGCTAGATCGTCGGGACAGGGGAGTTCACCCCTCCACTTT. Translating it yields CSARSSGQGSSPLHF.

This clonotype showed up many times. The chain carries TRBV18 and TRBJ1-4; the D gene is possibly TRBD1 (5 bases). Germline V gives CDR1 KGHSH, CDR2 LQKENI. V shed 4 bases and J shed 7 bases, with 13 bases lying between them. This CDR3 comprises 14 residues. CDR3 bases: TGTGCCAGCTCACTAGGGACCCGTGGTGAAAAACTGTTTTTT. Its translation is CASSLGTRGEKLFF.

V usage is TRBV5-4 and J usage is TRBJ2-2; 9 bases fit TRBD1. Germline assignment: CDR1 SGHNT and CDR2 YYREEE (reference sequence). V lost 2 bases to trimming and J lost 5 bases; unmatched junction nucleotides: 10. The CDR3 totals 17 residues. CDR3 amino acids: CASSFPRQGVGTGELFF. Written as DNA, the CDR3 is TGTGCCAGCAGCTTTCCCCGACAGGGGGTAGGGACCGGGGAGCTGTTTTTT.

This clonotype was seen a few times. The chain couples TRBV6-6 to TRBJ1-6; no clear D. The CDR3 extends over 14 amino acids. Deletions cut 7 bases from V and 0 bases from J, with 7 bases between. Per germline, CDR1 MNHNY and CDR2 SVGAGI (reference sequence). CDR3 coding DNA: TGTGCCAGCAAGATCAGCTCCTATAATTCACCCCTCCACTTT. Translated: CASKISSYNSPLHF.

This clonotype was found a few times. The CDR3 nucleotides read TGCAGTGCTCCCGGACTCTTGGGGACAGATACGCAGTATTTT. Its protein product is CSAPGLLGTDTQYF. The V gene is TRBV20-1, the J gene TRBJ2-3, with a weak D call TRBD2 (5 bases). Germline V gene data show CDR1 as DFQATT and CDR2 as SNEGSKA (reference sequence). Trimming pared 5 bases from V and 3 bases from J, leaving 15 bases between. The CDR3 consists of 14 residues.